The clone carrying this T cell receptor (beta chain) was counted a few times. Looked up from germline, CDR1 is SGHVS and CDR2 is FQNEAQ. This CDR3 has 12 amino acids. Losses at the gene ends were 5 bases for V and 10 bases for J; bases not matched to a gene: 5. Cryopreserved PBMCs were the source of around 2 micrograms of genomic DNA, which went to TCR beta libraries. The data were obtained in a study of cytotoxic CD8 clonotypes in ibrutinib-treated CLL. Overall study: Complete response was seen in 2 patients and partial in approximately 25; about twelve progressed and roughly 15 stayed remitted after a median roughly 70 months.

Investigators sought sequencing depths of between 1 in 200,000 and 1 in 1 million T cells. Measured with immunoSEQ multiplex PCR; TCRdb has only the in-frame clones, and not every one. The data hold around 60,000 clones, with approximately 57% observed a single time. This TCR was recovered from a human donor with chronic lymphocytic leukemia. Specimen: PBMCs, collected after 12 months of ibrutinib treatment. This rearrangement joins TRBV7-8 to TRBJ2-1, with TRBD2 matching 7 bases. This chain's CDR3 is CASSPRSGEQFF. In nucleotides, the CDR3 is TGTGCCAGCAGCCCGCGTAGCGGGGAGCAGTTCTTC.